The source of this TCR beta chain is a study of OX40 agonist ivuxolimab in advanced cancers. Overall study results and limits: In the 0.1-3.0 mg/kg groups, partial responders showed among the lowest expansion.

Notes on this clone: Its antigen remains unknown.

Profiling relied on immunoSEQ multiplex PCR, and the TCRdb table lists in-frame clones only, not all of them. Of under 100,000 clones in the sample, about 84% were seen once. Germline assignment: CDR1 SGHDN and CDR2 FVKESK. This CDR3 is built from 16 residues. V lost 0 bases, J lost 4 bases, and 5 bases stayed unmatched. This receptor was obtained from an adult with an advanced solid tumor such as melanoma, head and neck, liver or kidney cancer. Source: CD4+ or CD8+ T cells sorted from blood, taken in a trial of the OX40 agonist ivuxolimab. The chain couples TRBV14 to TRBJ2-5; TRBD2 agrees at 10 bases. CDR3 DNA sequence: TGTGCCAGCAGCCAAGATCGGCTAGCGGGAGTAGAGACCCAGTACTTC. This encodes CASSQDRLAGVETQYF.